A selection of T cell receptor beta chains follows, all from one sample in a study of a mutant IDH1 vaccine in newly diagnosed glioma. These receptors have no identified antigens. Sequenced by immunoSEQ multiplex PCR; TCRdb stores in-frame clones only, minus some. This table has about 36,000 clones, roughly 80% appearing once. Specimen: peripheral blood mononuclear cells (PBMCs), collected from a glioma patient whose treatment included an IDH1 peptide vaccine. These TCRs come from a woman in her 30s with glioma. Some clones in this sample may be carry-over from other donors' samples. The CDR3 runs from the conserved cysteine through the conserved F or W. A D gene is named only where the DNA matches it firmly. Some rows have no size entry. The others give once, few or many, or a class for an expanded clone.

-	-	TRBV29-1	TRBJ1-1	TGCAGCGTTAAAACACAGGAAAACACTGAAGCTTTCTTT	CSVKTQENTEAFF
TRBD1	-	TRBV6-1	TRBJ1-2	TGTGCCAGCAGTGGGGGGACAGGGGGTGGCTACACCTTC	CASSGGTGGGYTF
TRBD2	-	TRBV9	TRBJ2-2	TGTGCCAGCAGCGTCTCCGGGGGGATTACCGGGGAGCTGTTTTTT	CASSVSGGITGELFF
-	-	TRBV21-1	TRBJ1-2	TGTGCCAGCAGCAAAAATAAGGGGCGCTGGGGACTTTGGACTTATTATGGCTACACCTTC	CASSKNKGRWGLWTYYGYTF
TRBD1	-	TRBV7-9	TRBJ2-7	TGTGCCAGCAGCTTAACCGGGACAGGGGTGAGAGGTATCTACGAGCAGTACTTC	CASSLTGTGVRGIYEQYF
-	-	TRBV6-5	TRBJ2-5	TGTGCCAGCAGAGCGGACGGCCCCCAAGAGACCCAGTACTTC	CASRADGPQETQYF
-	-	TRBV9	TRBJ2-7	TGTGCCAGCAGCGTGGCAGGGACAAGCTCCTACGAGCAGTACTTC	CASSVAGTSSYEQYF
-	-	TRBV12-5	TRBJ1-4	TGTGCTAGTGGGGAGAATAATGAAAAACTGTTTTTT	CASGENNEKLFF
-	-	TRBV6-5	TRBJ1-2	TGTGCCAGCAGTTACTCTCTACAGGCGTCGAACTATGGCTACACCTTC	CASSYSLQASNYGYTF
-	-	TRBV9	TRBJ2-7	TGTGCCAGCAGCGTAGAGAGCGGCGACTCCTACGAGCAGTACTTC	CASSVESGDSYEQYF
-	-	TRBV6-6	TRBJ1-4	TGTGCCAGCACCATCGGGCCCGAAGGGGAAAAACTGTTTTTT	CASTIGPEGEKLFF
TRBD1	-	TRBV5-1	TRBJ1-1	TGCGCCAGCAGCCCGGGACAGGGGGCTCGGTGGAACACTGAAGCTTTCTTT	CASSPGQGARWNTEAFF
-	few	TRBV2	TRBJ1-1	TGTGCCAGCAAATCTCCCAGGAGGGGGGACACTGAAGCTTTCTTT	CASKSPRRGDTEAFF
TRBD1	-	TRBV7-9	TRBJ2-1	TGTGCCAGCAGCCTTAAGGGACAGTACAATGAGCAGTTCTTC	CASSLKGQYNEQFF
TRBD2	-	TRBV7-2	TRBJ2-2	TGTGCCAGCAGCCCCAGACTAGCGGGAGATTTCGGGGAGCTGTTTTTT	CASSPRLAGDFGELFF
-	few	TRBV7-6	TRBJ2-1	TGTGCCAGCAGCTTAGGGGGTGGGCGGGACTCCTACAATGAGCAGTTCTTC	CASSLGGGRDSYNEQFF
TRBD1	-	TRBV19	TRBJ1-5	TGTGCCAGTAGCCAGACAGGGGGAAATCAGCCCCAGCATTTT	CASSQTGGNQPQHF
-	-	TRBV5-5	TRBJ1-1	TGTGCCAGCAGCCAACCGGGGACACTACGGAAAGCTTTCTTT	CASSQPGTLRKAFF
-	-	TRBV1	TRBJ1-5	TGCACCAGCAGCCAAGGGACAGTGACAAATCAGCCCCAGCATTTT	CTSSQGTVTNQPQHF
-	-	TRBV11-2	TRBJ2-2	TGTGCCAGCAGCGTCGTCAGGGACGCGGATTGGAAGCTGTTTTTT	CASSVVRDADWKLFF
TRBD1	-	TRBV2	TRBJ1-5	TGTGCCAGCAGGGGACAGGGAGCAATGAGCAATCAGCCCCAGCATTTT	CASRGQGAMSNQPQHF
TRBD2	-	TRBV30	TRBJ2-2	TGTGCCGGCGGGGGGGACGTCACCGGGGAGCTGTTTTTT	CAGGGDVTGELFF
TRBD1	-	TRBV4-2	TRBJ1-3	TGTGCCAGCAGCCAGGACACAGGGGGCGCGTCTGGAAACACCATATATTTT	CASSQDTGGASGNTIYF
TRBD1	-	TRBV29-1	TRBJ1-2	TGCAGCGTTGCCAGGGGGCTTGGCTACACCTTC	CSVARGLGYTF
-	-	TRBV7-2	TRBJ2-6	TGTGCCAGCAGCTTAGTGGCAGGGACTGGGGCCAACGTCCTGACTTTC	CASSLVAGTGANVLTF
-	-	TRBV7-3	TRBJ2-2	TGTGCCAGCAGCCCGCAGTCGGGGGAGCTGTTTTTT	CASSPQSGELFF
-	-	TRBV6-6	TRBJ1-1	TGTGCCAGCCGCCCCGAAGGGGCGAACACTGAAGCTTTCTTT	CASRPEGANTEAFF
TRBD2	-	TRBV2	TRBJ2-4	TGTGCCAGCAGTGAACGGGGGGGTCTAAACATTCAGTACTTC	CASSERGGLNIQYF
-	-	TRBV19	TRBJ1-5	TGTGCCAGTATAAGACCGGGGGGCAATCAGCCCCAGCATTTT	CASIRPGGNQPQHF
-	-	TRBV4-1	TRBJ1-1	TGCGCCAGCAGCCAAGATAGGTTAAACACTGAAGCTTTCTTT	CASSQDRLNTEAFF
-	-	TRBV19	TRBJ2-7	TGTGCCAGTAGTACCCTGAGTGCCTACGAGCAGTACTTC	CASSTLSAYEQYF
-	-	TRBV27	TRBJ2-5	TGTGCCAGCAGTTTAAGGGGAGAAGAGACCCAGTACTTC	CASSLRGEETQYF
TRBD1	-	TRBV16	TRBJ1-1	TGTGCCAGCAGCCGCCGACAGGGGGAGGTGAACACTGAAGCTTTCTTT	CASSRRQGEVNTEAFF
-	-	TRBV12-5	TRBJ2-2	TGTGCTAGTGGTTTGGACCCCACCGGGGAGCTGTTTTTT	CASGLDPTGELFF
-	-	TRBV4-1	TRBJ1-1	TGCGCCAGCAGCCCCCGATCTGGCAGAATGAACACTGAAGCTTTCTTT	CASSPRSGRMNTEAFF
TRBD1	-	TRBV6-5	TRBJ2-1	TGTGCCAGCAGTTGGGACAGGAGTGGCGATGAGCAGTTCTTC	CASSWDRSGDEQFF
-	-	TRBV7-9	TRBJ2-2	TGTGCCAGCAGCTCGACAGATTCACCGAACACCGGGGAGCTGTTTTTT	CASSSTDSPNTGELFF